This note documents a single TCR beta chain sequence. The data originate from a study of T cell responses to AZD1222 COVID-19 vaccine. The method was immunoSEQ multiplex PCR; TCRdb's version includes in-frame clones alone and lacks a portion of them. The table includes around 120,000 clones, 75% to 85% detected once. The CDR3 consists of 16 residues. The ends were cut back, 3 bases at V and 2 bases at J, with 14 bases in the middle. CDR1 and CDR2 from the germline V gene are MNHEY and SVGEGT. Pooling covered second doses at about 4 or about 12 weeks. This chain uses TRBV6-2 or TRBV6-3 with TRBJ1-3; a possible D gene is TRBD1 (5 bases). Sequenced material: peripheral blood, taken 28 days after the second AZD1222 dose. The clonotype originates from an adult who received the AZD1222 COVID-19 vaccine. The CDR3, as DNA: TGTGCCAGCAGTTATGATCGGGGCCTAACTGGAAACACCATATATTTT. It is translated as CASSYDRGLTGNTIYF.